The clone carrying this T cell receptor (beta chain) was seen more than once but under ten times. Its antigen is unknown. The sample originates from a study of post-analysis software for immune sequencing data. Every TCR beta cDNA library bore unique molecular identifiers. Via MiXCR, TCRdb re-called the PCR reads, giving one row per CDR3 protein. This sample has 650,000 to 850,000 distinct CDR3 sequences, with 53% found just once. Regarding the study as a whole: F-measure co-clustering was strong for batch-matched samples. A few TRBV segments occurring more often in patients than controls included TRBV5-6, TRBV5-1 and TRBV20-1.

The V segment lost 6 bases and the J segment 9 bases; nucleotides outside the gene matches: 12. The CDR3 totals 14 residues. V usage is TRBV12-3 or TRBV12-4 and J usage is TRBJ1-2; 8 nucleotides agree with TRBD1. The sequence came from a girl aged 5-17 years with multiple sclerosis. The specimen was blood. The CDR3 protein is CASRPLDRAISYTF. The CDR3 nucleotides are TGTGCCAGCAGACCGTTGGACAGGGCGATTAGCTACACCTTC.